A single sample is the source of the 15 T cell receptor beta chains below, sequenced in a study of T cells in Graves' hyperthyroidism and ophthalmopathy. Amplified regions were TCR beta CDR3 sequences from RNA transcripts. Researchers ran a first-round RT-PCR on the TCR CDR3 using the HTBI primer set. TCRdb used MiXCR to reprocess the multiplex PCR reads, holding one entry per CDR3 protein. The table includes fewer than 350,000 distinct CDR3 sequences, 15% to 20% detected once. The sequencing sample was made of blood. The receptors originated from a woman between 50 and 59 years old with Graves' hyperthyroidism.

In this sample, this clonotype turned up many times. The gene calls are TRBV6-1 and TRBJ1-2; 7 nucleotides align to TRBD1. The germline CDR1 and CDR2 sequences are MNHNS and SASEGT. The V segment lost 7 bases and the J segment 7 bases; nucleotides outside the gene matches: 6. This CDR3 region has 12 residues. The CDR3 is CASTRQGGGYTF. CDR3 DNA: TGTGCCAGCACAAGACAGGGCGGTGGCTACACCTTC.

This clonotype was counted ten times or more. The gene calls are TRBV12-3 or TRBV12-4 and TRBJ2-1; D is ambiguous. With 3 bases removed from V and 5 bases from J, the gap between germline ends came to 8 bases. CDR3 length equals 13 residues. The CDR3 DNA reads TGTGCCAGCAGTTTTTCGAACAACAATGAGCAGTTCTTC. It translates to CASSFSNNNEQFF.

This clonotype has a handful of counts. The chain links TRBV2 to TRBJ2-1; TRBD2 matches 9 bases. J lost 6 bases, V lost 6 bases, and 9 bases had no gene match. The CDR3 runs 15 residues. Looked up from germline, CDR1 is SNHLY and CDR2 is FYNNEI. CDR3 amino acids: CASRPGTSRGNEQFF. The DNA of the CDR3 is TGTGCCAGCAGGCCCGGGACTAGCAGGGGCAATGAGCAGTTCTTC.

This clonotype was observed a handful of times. CDR3 sequence: CASSLRRIFWDSGANVLTF. CDR3 in DNA: TGTGCCAGCAGCCTCCGTAGAATTTTCTGGGACTCTGGGGCCAACGTCCTGACTTTC. The chain employs TRBV12-3 or TRBV12-4 and TRBJ2-6; unclear D gene. This CDR3 spans 19 amino acids. The ends were cut back, 6 bases at V and 0 bases at J, with 21 bases in the middle.

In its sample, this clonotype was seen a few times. Here the CDR3 DNA reads TGTGCCAGCAGCGTCGAGCGGGGAAACATTCAGTACTTC. Protein product: CASSVERGNIQYF. The V and J genes are TRBV3-1 and TRBJ2-4; 7 positions match TRBD2. The CDR3 extends over 13 amino acids. Germline CDR1 reads LGHDT; CDR2 reads YNNKEL (reference sequence). The trim removed 5 bases at V and 6 bases at J, leaving 4 bases unmatched.

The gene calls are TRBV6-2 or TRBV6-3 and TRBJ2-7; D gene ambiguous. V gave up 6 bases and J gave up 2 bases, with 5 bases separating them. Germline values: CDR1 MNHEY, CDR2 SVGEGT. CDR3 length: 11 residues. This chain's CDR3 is CASSNAYEQYV. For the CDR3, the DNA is TGTGCCAGCAGCAATGCCTACGAGCAGTACGTC.

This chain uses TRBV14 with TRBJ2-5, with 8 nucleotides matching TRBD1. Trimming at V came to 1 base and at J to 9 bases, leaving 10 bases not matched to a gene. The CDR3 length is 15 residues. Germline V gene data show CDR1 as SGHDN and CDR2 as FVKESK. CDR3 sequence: CASSQGQGSESAQYF. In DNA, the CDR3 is TGTGCCAGCAGCCAAGGACAGGGGTCGGAGTCGGCCCAGTACTTC.

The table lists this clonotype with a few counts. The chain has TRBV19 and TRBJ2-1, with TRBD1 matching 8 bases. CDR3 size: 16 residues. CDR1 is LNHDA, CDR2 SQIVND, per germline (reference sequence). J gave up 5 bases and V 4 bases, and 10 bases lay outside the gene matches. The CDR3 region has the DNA TGTGCCAGTAGTAAGACCAGGGGGCAGGGACACAATGAGCAGTTCTTC. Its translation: CASSKTRGQGHNEQFF.

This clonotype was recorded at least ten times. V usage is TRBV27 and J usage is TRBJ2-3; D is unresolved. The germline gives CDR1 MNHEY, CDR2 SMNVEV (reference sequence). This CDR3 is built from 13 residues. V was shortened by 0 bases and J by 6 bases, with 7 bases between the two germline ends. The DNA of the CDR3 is TGTGCCAGCAGTTTATCGACGAGGGATACGCAGTATTTT. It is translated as CASSLSTRDTQYF.

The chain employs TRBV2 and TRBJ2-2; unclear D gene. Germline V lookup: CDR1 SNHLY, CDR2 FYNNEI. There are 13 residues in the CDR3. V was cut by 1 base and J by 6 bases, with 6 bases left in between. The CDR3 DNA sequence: TGTGCCAGCAGTGAAGGGTTCGCCGGGGAGCTGTTTTTT. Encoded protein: CASSEGFAGELFF.

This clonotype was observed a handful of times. The CDR3 nucleotides are TGTGCCAGCAGTTGGACACCGGCGAGGGAGCTGTTTTTT. Residues: CASSWTPARELFF. The J gene is TRBJ2-2, the V gene TRBV6-1; possibly TRBD1 for D (5 bases). Trimming pared 5 bases from V and 9 bases from J, leaving 13 bases between. This CDR3 spans 13 amino acids. Germline lookup yields CDR1 MNHNS and CDR2 SASEGT.

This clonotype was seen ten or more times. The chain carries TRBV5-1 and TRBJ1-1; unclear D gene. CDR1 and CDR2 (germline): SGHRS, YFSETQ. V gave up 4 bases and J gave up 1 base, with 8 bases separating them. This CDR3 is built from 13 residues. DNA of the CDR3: TGCGCCAGCAGCGTCAGACCGAACACTGAAGCTTTCTTT. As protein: CASSVRPNTEAFF.

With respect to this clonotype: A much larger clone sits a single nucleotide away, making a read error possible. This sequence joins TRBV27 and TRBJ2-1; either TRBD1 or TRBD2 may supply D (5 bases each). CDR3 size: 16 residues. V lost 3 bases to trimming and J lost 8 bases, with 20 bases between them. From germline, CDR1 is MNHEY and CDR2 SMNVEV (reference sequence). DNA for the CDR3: TGTGCCAGCAGTTTCTTGCGGCTCGAGAGGGGCGATGAGCAGTTCTTC. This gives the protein CASSFLRLERGDEQFF.

CDR3 residues: CASSQYGGSHNEQFF. The CDR3 coding sequence is TGTGCCAGCAGCCAGTACGGCGGGAGCCACAATGAGCAGTTCTTC. The V call is TRBV4-2, the J call TRBJ2-1; 7 bases are shared with TRBD2. Germline lookup yields CDR1 LGHNA and CDR2 YNFKEQ. Trimming took 3 bases from V and 5 from J; bases not matched to a gene: 7. This CDR3 contains 15 residues.

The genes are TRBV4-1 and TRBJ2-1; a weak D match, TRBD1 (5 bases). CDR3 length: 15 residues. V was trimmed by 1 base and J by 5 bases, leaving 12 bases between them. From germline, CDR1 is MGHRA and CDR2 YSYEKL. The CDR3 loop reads CASSQVPGLDNEQFF. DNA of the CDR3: TGCGCCAGCAGCCAAGTTCCAGGGTTGGACAATGAGCAGTTCTTC.